These 9 T cell receptor beta chains originate from one sample sequenced in a study of shared clonotypes between healthy human individuals. Only in-frame clones appear in the TCRdb table, and some are missing; sequencing was by immunoSEQ multiplex PCR. The sample gives millions of clones, roughly 92% of which show up once; roughly 0.13% is in the top ten. Specimen: naive CD4+ T cells sorted from blood. Subset here: CD45RA+ positively selected. Receptors were obtained from a man aged 18 to 29 in good health.

The CDR3 DNA follows: TGCAGTGCCAACAGGGAGACTGAGCAGTTCTTC. It codes for CSANRETEQFF. The gene calls are TRBV20-1 and TRBJ2-1; D perhaps matches TRBD1 (6 bases). Germline lookup yields CDR1 DFQATT and CDR2 SNEGSKA (reference sequence). V was trimmed by 6 bases and J by 9 bases, leaving 12 bases between them. The CDR3 is made up of 11 amino acids.

The chain joins TRBV11-2 to TRBJ2-4; TRBD2 agrees at 8 bases. The V gene end was trimmed by 1 base and the J gene end by 8 bases; junction bases not matched to a gene: 10. Germline CDR1 SGHAT, CDR2 FQNNGV. CDR3 size: 16 residues. CDR3 sequence reads: CASSLGPGLVSDIQYF. CDR3 nucleotide sequence: TGTGCCAGCAGCTTAGGGCCGGGACTAGTTTCCGACATTCAGTACTTC.

The genes are TRBV2 and TRBJ1-3; D may be TRBD1 (6 bases). The CDR3 totals 15 residues. The germline V gene encodes CDR1 SNHLY and CDR2 FYNNEI. The V gene lost 7 bases and the J gene lost 0 bases, with 13 bases spanning the gap. CDR3: CASTLGASSGNTIYF. DNA of the CDR3: TGTGCCAGCACCCTGGGGGCAAGCTCTGGAAACACCATATATTTT.

As for this clone: The identical CDR3 is also encoded by other nucleotide sequences in the sample. The chain carries TRBV19 and TRBJ2-2; the D is unclear. V lost 3 bases to trimming and J lost 4 bases, with 9 bases between them. Germline assignment: CDR1 LNHDA and CDR2 SQIVND (reference sequence). The CDR3 spans 14 residues. The CDR3 protein is CASSIGSGTGELFF. The CDR3 DNA follows: TGTGCCAGTAGTATTGGTTCGGGCACCGGGGAGCTGTTTTTT.

The chain has TRBV6-6 and TRBJ2-2; TRBD2 matches 7 bases. The CDR3 is 14 residues long. Germline V gene lookup returns CDR1 MNHNY and CDR2 SVGAGI (reference sequence). This CDR3 is CAGGEGRDTGELFF. The CDR3 region has the DNA TGTGCGGGTGGGGAGGGGAGAGACACCGGGGAGCTGTTTTTT.

The chain has TRBV7-2 and TRBJ2-7; D uncertain. CDR1 SGHTA and CDR2 FQGNSA come from the germline V gene. The CDR3 has 18 amino acids. Trimming shortened V by 2 bases and J by 0 bases, and 20 bases separated the two germline ends. CDR3 DNA: TGTGCCAGCAGCTTAAGACTCGGCGTGGGCGGCTACTCCTACGAGCAGTACTTC. Translated: CASSLRLGVGGYSYEQYF.

The gene calls are TRBV28 and TRBJ1-4; D possibly corresponds to TRBD1 (6 bases). V lost 5 bases and J 0 bases, leaving 10 bases between the germline ends. Germline CDR1 is MDHEN and CDR2 is SYDVKM. This CDR3 is 15 amino acids long. CDR3 amino acids: CASSQRTATNEKLFF. CDR3 nucleotide sequence: TGTGCCAGCAGTCAGAGGACAGCAACTAATGAAAAACTGTTTTTT. Full variable domain (remainder filled in from reference TRBV28 and TRBJ1-4): DVKVTQSSRYLVKRTGEKVFLECVQDMDHENMFWYRQDPGLGLRLIYFSYDVKMKEKGDIPEGYSVSREKKERFSLILESASTNQTSMYLCASSQRTATNEKLFFGSGTQLSVL.

The rearrangement joins TRBV4-1 to TRBJ1-2; the D is unclear. The CDR3 extends over 15 amino acids. The V end lost 1 base, the J end lost 5 bases, and 14 bases lay between the germline ends. Germline V CDR1 and CDR2: MGHRA, YSYEKL. The CDR3 is CASSQAGGERYGYTF. The CDR3 DNA is TGCGCCAGCAGCCAAGCGGGCGGGGAACGATATGGCTACACCTTC.

The rearrangement links TRBV12-5 to TRBJ2-1, with 8 bases identical to TRBD2. Germline-derived CDR1 and CDR2 are LGHNT and FRNRAP. The CDR3 covers 15 residues. V trimming: 3 bases; J trimming: 9 bases; junction bases outside the gene matches: 10. This chain's CDR3 is CASGFPTVGTSEQFF. CDR3 sequence (DNA): TGTGCTAGTGGTTTCCCCACCGTCGGGACTAGTGAGCAGTTCTTC.